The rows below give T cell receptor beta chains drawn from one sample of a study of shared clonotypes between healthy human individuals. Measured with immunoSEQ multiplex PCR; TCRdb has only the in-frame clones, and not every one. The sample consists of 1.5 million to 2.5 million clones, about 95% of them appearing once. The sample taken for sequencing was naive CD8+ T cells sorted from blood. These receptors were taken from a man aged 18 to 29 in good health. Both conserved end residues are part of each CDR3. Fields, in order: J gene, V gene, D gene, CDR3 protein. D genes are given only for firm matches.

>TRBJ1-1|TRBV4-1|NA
CASNNGAAWNTEAFF
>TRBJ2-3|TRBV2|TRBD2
CASSGPSGGAGEHADTQYF
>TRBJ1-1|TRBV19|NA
CASSIRVGDTEAFF
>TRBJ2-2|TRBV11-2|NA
CASSLFFEVDGRSTGELFF
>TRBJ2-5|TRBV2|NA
CASSEGSETQYF
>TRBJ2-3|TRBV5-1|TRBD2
CASSPRTSGGASDTQYF
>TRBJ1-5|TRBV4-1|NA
CASSPRAGYQPQHF
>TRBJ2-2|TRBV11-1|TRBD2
CASSPGLADTGELFF
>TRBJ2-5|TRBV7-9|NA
CASSLSNGETQYF
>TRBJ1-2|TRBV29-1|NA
CSVVPANYGYTF
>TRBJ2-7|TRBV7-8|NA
CASSGGLPPYEQYF
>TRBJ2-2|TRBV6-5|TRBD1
CASSARTGGTGELFF
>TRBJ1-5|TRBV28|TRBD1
CASSLGTGGSYSNQPQHF
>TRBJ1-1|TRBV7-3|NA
CASSLMNTPAPNTEAFF
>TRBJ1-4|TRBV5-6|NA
CASSLGGTTNEKLFF
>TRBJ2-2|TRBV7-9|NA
CASSLGTLTETNTGELFF
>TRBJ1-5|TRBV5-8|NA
CASSLDWGNQPQHF
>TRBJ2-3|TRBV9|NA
CASSVADFQSSTDTQYF
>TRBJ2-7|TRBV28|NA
CASSSQGHPVFDEQYF
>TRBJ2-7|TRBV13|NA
CASSQTRGGAYEQYF
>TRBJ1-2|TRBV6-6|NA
CASSYTTDLAYGYTF
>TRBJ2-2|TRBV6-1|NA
CASGSVVDF
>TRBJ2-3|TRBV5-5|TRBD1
CASSTDRASTDTQYF
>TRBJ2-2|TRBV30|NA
CAWSLGSGELFF
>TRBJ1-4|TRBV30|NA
CASEGATNEKLFF
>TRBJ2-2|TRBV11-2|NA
CASSLWTGNTGELFF
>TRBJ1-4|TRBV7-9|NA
CASSPPARAGGPGNEKLFF
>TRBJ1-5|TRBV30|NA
CAWTGGSGNQPQHF
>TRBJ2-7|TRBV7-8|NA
CASRTYYEQYF
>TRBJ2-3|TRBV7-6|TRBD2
CASSLVVAGGTDTQYF
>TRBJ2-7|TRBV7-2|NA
CASSLGSAPTYEQYF
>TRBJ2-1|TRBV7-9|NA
CASSLVDYNEQFF
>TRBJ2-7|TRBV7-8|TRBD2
CASSLGLAASYEQYF
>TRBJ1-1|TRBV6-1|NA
CASSEVDRPMNTEAFF
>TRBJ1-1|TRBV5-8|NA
CASSLGARF
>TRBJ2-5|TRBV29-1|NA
CSVELRLEETQYF
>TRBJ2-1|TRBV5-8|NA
CASSPDVNYNEQFF
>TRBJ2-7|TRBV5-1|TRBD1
CASSPRTGGIDEQYF
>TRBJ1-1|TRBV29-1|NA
CTSAGPGNTEAFF
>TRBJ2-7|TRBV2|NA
CASSPWDMYEQYF
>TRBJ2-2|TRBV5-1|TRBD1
CASSRTGAEGELFF
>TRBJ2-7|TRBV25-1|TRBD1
CASRMTGSAYEQYF